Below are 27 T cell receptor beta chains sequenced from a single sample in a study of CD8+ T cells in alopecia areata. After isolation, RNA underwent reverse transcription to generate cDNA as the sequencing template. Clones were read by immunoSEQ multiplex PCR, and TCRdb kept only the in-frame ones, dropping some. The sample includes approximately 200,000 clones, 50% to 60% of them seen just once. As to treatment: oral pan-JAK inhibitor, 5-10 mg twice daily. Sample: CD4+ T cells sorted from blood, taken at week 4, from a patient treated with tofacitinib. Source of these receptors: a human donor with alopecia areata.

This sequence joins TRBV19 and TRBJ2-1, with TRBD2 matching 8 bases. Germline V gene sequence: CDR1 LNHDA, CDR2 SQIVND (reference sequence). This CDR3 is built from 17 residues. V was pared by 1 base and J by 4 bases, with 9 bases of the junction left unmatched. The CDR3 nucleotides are TGTGCCAGTAGTATAGGCCAGCTAGCGGGCTTTTACAATGAGCAGTTCTTC. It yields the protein CASSIGQLAGFYNEQFF.

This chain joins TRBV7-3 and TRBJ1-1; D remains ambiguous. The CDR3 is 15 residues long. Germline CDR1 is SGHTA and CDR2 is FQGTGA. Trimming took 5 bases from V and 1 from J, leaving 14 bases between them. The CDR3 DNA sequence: TGTGCCAGCAGCCAAGGTCCAGTCCCGAACACTGAAGCTTTCTTT. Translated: CASSQGPVPNTEAFF.

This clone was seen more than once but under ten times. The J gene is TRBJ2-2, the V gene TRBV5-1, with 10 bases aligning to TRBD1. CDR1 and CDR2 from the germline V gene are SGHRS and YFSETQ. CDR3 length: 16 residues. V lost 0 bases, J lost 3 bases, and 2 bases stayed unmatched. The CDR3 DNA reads TGCGCCAGCAGCTTGGTGACAGGGGGCGACACCGGGGAGCTGTTTTTT. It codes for CASSLVTGGDTGELFF. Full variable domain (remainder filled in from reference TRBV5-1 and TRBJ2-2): KAGVTQTPRYLIKTRGQQVTLSCSPISGHRSVSWYQQTPGQGLQFLFEYFSETQRNKGNFPGRFSGRQFSNSRSEMNVSTLELGDSALYLCASSLVTGGDTGELFFGEGSRLTVL.

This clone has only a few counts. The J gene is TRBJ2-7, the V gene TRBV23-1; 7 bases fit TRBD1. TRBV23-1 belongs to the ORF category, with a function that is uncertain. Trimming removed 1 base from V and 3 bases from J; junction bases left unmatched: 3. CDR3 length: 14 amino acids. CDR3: CASSQWGQLYEQYF. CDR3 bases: TGCGCCAGCAGTCAATGGGGACAGCTCTACGAGCAGTACTTC.

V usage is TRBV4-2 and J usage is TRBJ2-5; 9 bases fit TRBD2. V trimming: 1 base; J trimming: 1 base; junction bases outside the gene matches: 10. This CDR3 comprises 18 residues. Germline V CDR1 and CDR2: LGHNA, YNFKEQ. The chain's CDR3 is CASSQVPSGIGTQETQYF. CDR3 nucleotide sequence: TGTGCCAGCAGCCAAGTCCCTAGCGGGATCGGTACCCAAGAGACCCAGTACTTC.

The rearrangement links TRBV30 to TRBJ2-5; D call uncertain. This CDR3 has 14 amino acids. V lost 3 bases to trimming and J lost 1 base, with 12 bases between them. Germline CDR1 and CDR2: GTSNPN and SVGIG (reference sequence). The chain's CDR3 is CAWSAGPGQETQYF. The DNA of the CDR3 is TGTGCCTGGAGCGCCGGACCCGGCCAAGAGACCCAGTACTTC.

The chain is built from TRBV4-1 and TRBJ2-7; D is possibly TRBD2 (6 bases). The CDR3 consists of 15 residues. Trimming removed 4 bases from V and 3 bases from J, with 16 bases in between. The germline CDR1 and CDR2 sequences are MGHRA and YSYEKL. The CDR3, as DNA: TGCGCCAGCAGCCTTTCACGGGACTCCGGCTACGAGCAGTACTTC. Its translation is CASSLSRDSGYEQYF.

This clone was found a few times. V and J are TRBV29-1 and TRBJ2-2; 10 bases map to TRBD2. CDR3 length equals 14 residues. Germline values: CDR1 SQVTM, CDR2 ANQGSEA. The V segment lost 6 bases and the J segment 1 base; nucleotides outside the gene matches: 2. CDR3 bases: TGCAGCGTCGGACTAGCGGTGAACACCGGGGAGCTGTTTTTT. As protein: CSVGLAVNTGELFF.

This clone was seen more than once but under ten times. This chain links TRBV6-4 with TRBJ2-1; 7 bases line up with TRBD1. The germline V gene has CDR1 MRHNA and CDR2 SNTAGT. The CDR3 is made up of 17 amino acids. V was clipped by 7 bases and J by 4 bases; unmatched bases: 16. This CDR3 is CASIPDRAQNLYNEQFF. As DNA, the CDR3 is TGTGCCAGCATTCCCGACAGGGCCCAAAATTTATACAATGAGCAGTTCTTC.

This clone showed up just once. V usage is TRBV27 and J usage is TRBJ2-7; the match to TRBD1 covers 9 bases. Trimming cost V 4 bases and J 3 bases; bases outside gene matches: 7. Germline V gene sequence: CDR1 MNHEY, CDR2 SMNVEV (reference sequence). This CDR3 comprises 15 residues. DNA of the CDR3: TGTGCCAGCAGTTGGGGGGGACAGGGCGGCTACGAGCAGTACTTC. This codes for CASSWGGQGGYEQYF.

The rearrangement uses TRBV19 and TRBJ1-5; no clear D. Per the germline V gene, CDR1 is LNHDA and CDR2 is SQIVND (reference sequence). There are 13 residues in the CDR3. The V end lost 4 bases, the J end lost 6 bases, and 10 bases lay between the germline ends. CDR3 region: CASSTSNPQPQHF. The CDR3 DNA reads TGTGCCAGTAGTACGTCAAATCCTCAGCCCCAGCATTTT.

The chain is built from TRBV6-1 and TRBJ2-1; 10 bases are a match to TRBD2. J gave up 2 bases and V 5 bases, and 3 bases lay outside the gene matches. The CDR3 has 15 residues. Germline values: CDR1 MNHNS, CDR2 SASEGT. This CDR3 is CASSRLAGTYNEQFF. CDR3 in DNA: TGTGCCAGCAGTCGACTAGCGGGTACCTACAATGAGCAGTTCTTC.

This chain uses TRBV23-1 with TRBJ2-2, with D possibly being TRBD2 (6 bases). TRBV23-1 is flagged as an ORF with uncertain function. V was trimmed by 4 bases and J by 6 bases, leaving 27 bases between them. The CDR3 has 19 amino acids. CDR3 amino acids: CASSPQKGRDFAPSGELFF. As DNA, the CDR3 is TGCGCCAGCAGTCCACAAAAGGGACGGGACTTTGCTCCCTCCGGGGAGCTGTTTTTT.

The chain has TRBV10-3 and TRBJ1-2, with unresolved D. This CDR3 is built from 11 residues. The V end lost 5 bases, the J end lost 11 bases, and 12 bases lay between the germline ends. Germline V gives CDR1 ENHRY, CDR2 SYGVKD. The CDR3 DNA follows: TGTGCCATCAGTCCGGGTCAGCGGTACACCTTC. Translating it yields CAISPGQRYTF.

The CDR3 loop reads CAWSILAGSSYNEQFF. CDR3 DNA sequence: TGTGCCTGGAGTATCCTAGCGGGCAGCTCCTACAATGAGCAGTTCTTC. The V call is TRBV30, the J call TRBJ2-1, with 8 bases lining up with TRBD2. Per the germline V gene, CDR1 is GTSNPN and CDR2 is SVGIG (reference sequence). Trimming removed 2 bases from V and 0 bases from J; junction bases left unmatched: 6. This CDR3 spans 16 amino acids.

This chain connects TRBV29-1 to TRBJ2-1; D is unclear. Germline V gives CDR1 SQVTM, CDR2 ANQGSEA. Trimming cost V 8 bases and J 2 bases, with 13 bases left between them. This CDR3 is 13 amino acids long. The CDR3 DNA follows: TGCAGCCACGGGCGGACCACCTACAATGAGCAGTTCTTC. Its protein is CSHGRTTYNEQFF.

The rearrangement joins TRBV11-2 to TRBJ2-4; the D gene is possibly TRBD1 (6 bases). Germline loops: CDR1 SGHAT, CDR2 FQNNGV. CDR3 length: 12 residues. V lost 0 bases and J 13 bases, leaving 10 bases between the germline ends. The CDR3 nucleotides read TGTGCCAGCAGCTTAGACATGACAGGACAGTACTTC. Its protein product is CASSLDMTGQYF.

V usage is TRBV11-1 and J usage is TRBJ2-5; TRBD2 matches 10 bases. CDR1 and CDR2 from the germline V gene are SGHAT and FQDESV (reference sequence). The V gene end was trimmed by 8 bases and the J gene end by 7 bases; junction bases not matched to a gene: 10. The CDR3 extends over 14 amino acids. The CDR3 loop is CASAGTSAPRTQYF. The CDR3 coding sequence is TGTGCCAGCGCCGGGACTAGCGCGCCCCGGACCCAGTACTTC. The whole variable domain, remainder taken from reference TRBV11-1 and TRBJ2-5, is EAEVAQSPRYKITEKSQAVAFWCDPISGHATLYWYRQILGQGPELLVQFQDESVVDDSQLPKDRFSAERLKGVDSTLKIQPAELGDSAMYLCASAGTSAPRTQYFGPGTRLLVL.

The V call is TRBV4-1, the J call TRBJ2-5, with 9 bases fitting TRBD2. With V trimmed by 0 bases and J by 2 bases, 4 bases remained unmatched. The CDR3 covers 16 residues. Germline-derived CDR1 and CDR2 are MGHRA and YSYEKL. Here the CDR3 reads CASSQEQTSGQETQYF. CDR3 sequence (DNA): TGCGCCAGCAGCCAAGAGCAGACTAGCGGACAAGAGACCCAGTACTTC.

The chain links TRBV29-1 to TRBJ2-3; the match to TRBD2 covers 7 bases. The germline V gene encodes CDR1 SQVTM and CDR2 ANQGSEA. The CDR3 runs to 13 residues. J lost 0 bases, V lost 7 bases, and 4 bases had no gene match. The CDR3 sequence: CSDSGVSTDTQYF. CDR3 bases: TGCAGCGACAGCGGGGTTAGCACAGATACGCAGTATTTT.

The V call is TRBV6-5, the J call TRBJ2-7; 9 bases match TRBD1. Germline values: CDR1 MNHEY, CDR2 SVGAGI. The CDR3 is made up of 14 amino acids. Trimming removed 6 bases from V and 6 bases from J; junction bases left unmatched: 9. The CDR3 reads CASRDRDRVSEQYF. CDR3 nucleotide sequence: TGTGCCAGCAGAGATCGGGACAGGGTCTCCGAGCAGTACTTC.

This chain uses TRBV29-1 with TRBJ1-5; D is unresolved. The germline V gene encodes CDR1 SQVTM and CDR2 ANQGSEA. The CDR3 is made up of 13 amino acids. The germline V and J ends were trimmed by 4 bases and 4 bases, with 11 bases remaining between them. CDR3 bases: TGCAGCGTTGCCGGGCGGGGAAATCAGCCCCAGCATTTT. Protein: CSVAGRGNQPQHF. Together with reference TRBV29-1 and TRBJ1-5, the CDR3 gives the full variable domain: SAVISQKPSRDICQRGTSLTIQCQVDSQVTMMFWYRQQPGQSLTLIATANQGSEATYESGFVIDKFPISRPNLTFSTLTVSNMSPEDSSIYLCSVAGRGNQPQHFGDGTRLSIL.

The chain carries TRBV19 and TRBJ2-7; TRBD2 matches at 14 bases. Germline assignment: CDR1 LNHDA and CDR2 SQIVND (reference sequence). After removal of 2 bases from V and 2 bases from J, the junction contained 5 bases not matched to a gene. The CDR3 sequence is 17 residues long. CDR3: CASSIPGLAGEAYEQYF. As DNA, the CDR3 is TGTGCCAGTAGTATACCGGGACTAGCGGGAGAGGCCTACGAGCAGTACTTC. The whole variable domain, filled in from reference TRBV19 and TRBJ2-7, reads DGGITQSPKYLFRKEGQNVTLSCEQNLNHDAMYWYRQDPGQGLRLIYYSQIVNDFQKGDIAEGYSVSREKKESFPLTVTSAQKNPTAFYLCASSIPGLAGEAYEQYFGPGTRLTVT.

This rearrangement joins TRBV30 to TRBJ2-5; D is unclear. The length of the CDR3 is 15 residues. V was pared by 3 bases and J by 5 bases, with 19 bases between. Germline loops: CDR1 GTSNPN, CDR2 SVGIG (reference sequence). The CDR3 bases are TGTGCCTGGAGCCGTGTCCGTCCGCCTGTTGAGACCCAGTACTTC. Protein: CAWSRVRPPVETQYF.

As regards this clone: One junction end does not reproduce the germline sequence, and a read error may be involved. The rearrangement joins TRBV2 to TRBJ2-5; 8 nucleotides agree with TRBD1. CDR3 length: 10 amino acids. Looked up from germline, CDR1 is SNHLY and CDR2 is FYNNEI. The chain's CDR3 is CASSRGQADF. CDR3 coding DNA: TGTGCCAGCAGCCGGGGACAGGCCGACTTC.

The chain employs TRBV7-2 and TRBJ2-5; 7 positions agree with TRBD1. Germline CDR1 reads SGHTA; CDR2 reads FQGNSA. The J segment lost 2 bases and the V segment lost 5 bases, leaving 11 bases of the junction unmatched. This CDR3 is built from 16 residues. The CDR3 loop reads CASSLWTGVGQETQYF. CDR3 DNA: TGTGCCAGCAGCCTCTGGACAGGCGTGGGGCAAGAGACCCAGTACTTC.

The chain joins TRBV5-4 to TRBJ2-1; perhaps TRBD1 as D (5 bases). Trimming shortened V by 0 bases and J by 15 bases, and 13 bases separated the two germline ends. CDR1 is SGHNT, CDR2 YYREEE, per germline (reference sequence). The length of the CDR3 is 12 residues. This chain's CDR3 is CASSLATQGPFF. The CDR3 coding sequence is TGTGCCAGCAGCTTGGCCACCCAGGGCCCGTTCTTC.